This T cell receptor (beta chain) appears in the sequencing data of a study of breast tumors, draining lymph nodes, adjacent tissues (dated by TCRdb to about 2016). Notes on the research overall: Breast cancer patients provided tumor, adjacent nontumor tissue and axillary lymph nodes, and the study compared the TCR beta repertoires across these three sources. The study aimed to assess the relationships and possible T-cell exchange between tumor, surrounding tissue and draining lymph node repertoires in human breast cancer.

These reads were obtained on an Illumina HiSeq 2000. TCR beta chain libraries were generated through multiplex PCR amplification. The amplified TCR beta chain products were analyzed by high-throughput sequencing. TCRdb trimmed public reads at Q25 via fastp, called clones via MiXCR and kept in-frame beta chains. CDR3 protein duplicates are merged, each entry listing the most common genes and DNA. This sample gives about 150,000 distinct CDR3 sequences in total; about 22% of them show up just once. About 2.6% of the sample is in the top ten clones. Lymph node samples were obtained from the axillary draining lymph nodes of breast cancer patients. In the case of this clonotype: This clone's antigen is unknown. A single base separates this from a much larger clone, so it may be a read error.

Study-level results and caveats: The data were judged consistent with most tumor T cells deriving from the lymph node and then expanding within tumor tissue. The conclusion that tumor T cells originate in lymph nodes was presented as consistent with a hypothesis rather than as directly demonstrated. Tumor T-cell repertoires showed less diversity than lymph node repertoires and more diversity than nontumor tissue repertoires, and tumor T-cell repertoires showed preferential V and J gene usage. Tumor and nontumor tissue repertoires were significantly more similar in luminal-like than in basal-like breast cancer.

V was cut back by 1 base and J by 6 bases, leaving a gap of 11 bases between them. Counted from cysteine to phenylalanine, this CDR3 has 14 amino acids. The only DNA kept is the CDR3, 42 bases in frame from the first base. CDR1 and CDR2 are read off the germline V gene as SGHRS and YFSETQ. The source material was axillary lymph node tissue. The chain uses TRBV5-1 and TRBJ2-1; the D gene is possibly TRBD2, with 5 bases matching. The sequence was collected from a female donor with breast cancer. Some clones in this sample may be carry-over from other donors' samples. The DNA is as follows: TGCGCCAGCAGCTTGTCTAGCAGGCGCAATGAGCAGTTCTTC. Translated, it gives CASSLSSRRNEQFF.